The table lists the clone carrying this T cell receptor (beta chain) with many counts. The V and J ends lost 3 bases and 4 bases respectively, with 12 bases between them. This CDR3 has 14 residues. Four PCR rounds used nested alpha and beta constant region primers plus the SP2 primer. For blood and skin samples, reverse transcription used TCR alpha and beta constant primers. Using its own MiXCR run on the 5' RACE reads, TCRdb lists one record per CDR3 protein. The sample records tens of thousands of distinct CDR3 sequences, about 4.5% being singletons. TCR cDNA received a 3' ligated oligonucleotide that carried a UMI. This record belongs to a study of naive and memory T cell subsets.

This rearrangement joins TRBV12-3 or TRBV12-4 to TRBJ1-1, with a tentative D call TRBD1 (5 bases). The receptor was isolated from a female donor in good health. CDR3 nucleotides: TGTGCCAGCAGTTTTCAGGGCGTGAGCACTGAAGCTTTCTTT. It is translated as CASSFQGVSTEAFF.